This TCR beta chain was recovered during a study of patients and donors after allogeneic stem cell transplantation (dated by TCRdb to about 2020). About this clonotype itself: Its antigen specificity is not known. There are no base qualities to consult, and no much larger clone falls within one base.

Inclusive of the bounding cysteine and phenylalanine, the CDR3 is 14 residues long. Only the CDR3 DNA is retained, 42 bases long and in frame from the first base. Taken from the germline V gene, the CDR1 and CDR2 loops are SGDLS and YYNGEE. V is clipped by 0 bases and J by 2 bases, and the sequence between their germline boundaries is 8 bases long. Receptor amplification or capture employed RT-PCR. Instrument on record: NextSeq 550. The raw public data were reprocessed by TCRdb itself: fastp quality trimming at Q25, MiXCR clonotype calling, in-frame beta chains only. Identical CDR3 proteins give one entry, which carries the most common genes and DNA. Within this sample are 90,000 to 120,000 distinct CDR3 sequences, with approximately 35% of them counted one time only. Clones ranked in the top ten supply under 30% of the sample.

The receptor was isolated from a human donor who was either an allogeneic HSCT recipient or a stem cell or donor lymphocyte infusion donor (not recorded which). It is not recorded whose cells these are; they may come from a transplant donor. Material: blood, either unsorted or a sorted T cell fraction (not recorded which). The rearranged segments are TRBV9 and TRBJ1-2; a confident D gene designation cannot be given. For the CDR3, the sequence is CASSVDAANYGYTF. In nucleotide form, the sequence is TGTGCCAGCAGCGTAGATGCAGCAAACTATGGCTACACCTTC.